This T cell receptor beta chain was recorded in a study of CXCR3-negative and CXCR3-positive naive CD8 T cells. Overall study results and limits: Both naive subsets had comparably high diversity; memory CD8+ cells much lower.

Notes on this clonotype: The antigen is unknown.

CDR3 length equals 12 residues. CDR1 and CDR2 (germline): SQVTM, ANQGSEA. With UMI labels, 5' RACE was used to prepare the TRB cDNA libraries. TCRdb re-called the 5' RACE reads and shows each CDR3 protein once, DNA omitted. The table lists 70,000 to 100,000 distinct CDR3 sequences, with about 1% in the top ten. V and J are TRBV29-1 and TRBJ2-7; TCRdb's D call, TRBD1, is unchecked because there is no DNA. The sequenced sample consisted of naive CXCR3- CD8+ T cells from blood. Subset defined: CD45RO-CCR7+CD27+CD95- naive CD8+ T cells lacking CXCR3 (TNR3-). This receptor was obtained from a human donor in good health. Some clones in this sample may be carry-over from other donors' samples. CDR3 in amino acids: CSVRTGTYEQYF.